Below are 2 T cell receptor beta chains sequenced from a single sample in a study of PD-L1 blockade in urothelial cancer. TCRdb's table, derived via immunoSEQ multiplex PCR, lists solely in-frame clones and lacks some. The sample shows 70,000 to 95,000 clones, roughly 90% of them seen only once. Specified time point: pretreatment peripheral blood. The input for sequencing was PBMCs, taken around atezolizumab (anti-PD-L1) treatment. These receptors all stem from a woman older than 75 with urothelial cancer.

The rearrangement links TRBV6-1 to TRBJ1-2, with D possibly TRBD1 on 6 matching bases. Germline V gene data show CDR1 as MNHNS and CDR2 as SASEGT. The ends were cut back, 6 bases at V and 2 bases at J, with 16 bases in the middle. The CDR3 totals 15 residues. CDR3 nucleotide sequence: TGTGCCAGCAGCCTACGGACAGCTATAAACTATGGCTACACCTTC. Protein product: CASSLRTAINYGYTF.

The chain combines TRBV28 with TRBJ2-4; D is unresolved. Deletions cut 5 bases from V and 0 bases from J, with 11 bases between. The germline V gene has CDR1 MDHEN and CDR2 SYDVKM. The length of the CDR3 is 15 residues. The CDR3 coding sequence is TGTGCCAGCAGTCTCCCGGGTCTAGCCAAAAACATTCAGTACTTC. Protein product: CASSLPGLAKNIQYF.